The following is a T cell receptor beta chain sequence with its context. As yet, its antigen is unknown. In germline, CDR1 is SGHVS, CDR2 FQNEAQ. Trimming at V came to 1 base and at J to 2 bases, leaving 1 base not matched to a gene. This CDR3 has 14 amino acids. This record belongs to a study of T cell clonotyping in hematopoietic cell transplantation. Points from the study as a whole: Broader posttransplant TCR repertoire diversity was predicted by graft donor and pretransplant recipient Inverse Simpson Index values. Few recipient clonotypes overlapped donors; over 95% were de novo at given depth. Pathologically expanded recipient clonotypes increased progressively from day 30 to day 180 as diversity fell.

Recipient blood drawn about 28 days pretransplant and days 30, 100, 180 after. Measured with immunoSEQ multiplex PCR; TCRdb has only the in-frame clones, and not every one. The data hold 6,500 to 8,000 clones, with roughly 98% observed a single time. The source was PBMCs, collected 30 days after allogeneic stem cell transplant. The TCR was taken from a male patient aged 55-69 years who had an allogeneic stem cell transplant from a related donor, so the T cells may come from the graft donor. Some clones in this sample may be carry-over from other donors' samples. The V gene is TRBV7-8, the J gene TRBJ1-2, with 7 bases that match TRBD1. As DNA, the CDR3 is TGTGCCAGCAGCTTAGAGGGACAGAACTATGGCTACACCTTC. This gives the protein CASSLEGQNYGYTF.